Given below is one T cell receptor (beta chain) in context. Its antigen remains undetermined. Base qualities are not at hand, and no much larger clone is one base apart. Receptor amplification or capture employed the immunoSEQ multiplex PCR assay. A mixture of 60 forward primers for TCR Vbeta segments and 13 reverse primers for TCR Jbeta segments was used in the multiplex PCR. The CDR3 region of rearranged TCR beta genes was amplified from genomic DNA with a multiplex PCR assay. The Illumina HiSeq System was used to sequence the amplified TCR beta libraries as 87-base-pair reads. In the authors' own workflow: A later analysis tallied approximately 87 million unique TCR beta chains across the roughly 610 repertoires, and around 10 million of those chains were shared by two or more donors. Raw reads were error-corrected and collapsed into unique sequences by a nearest-neighbor algorithm in which closely related sequences were merged to remove PCR and sequencing errors. To assign V, D and J gene segments, CDR3 sequences were aligned to IMGT reference sequences. For a sequence to be retained, a match of at least six nucleotides was required to both a V gene segment and a J gene segment. Rearrangements were called productive when the CDR3 lacked stop codons and stayed in frame with V and J; all others were non-productive. CDR3 was defined according to IMGT convention as the region running from the second conserved V-encoded cysteine to the conserved J-encoded phenylalanine. Sequences without an unambiguous match to a single V gene segment were excluded from the earlier analysis of almost 600 of the donors. An earlier analysis of some 500 of the donors classified V segments as functional when productive rearrangements were above 56.7% and as segregating when the standard deviation between donors was above 5%. A statistical classification framework was developed to diagnose cytomegalovirus status using the catalog of TCR beta chain sequences. V and J gene assignment, in a later analysis, came from comparing TCR nucleotide sequences with IMGT/GENE-DB human TR gene sequences. A later analysis assigned CDR3 sequences and most-parsimonious VDJ recombination scenarios with the TCRdist pipeline. In a later analysis, each TCR beta chain was defined by its CDR3 amino acid sequence together with its V-gene family, and reads without a unique V-gene family were excluded. A later analysis removed 550 to 700 highly shared, low-generation-probability nucleotide sequences to deal with suspected cross-contamination and a sequencing artifact. In a later analysis, a clonal expansion index was calculated for each public chain from normalized within-repertoire ranks of inferred template counts. A later analysis computed generation probabilities with a VDJ recombination model fitted to out-of-frame rearrangements, and checked the results against IGoR. In a later analysis, hypergeometric tests were used to score TCR-TCR, TCR-HLA and TCR-CMV co-occurrence, with a repertoire-size bias correction applied to TCR pairs. In a later analysis, false discovery rates were estimated by permuting HLA or CMV assignments 20 times. In a later analysis, co-occurring TCRs were grouped with DBSCAN, and TCRdist sequence similarity was added when clustering was performed within HLA-allele-positive subsets. Repertoires with fewer than 30,000 or more than 120,000 public chains, plus five repertoires with anomalous nucleotide sharing, were excluded from co-occurrence clustering. TCRdb obtained this table from immuneACCESS and retained in-frame rearrangements with V and J assigned. These tables miss some clones; where compared with another copy, unresolved V genes account for less than half of the shortfall, and the remainder is unexplained. The DNA was the basis for D and trimming; V, J and clone size are from that table. The sample has around 130,000 clones on record, about 70% of them singletons. The biggest ten clones account for about 2.6% of the sample.

The cohort consisted of some 730 healthy bone marrow donors. At the time of sampling, every cohort member was nominally healthy, though immune exposures that went unrecorded were likely present. The donor was CMV seropositive and was included in the group of almost 300 seropositive cohort members. Each donor provided a peripheral blood sample, and peripheral blood mononuclear cells were used for TCR beta sequencing. Genomic DNA extraction from the blood cell samples was performed with the Qiagen DNeasy Blood Extraction Kit. The data originate from a study of cytomegalovirus exposure and HLA in healthy donors listed by TCRdb under 2017. Turning to the overall study: An earlier analysis of approximately 640 of the donors reported about 290 Gb of sequence data and approximately 110 million unique TCR beta sequences from 150 million to 200 million T cells. About 310 gigabases of sequencing data and around 87 million unique TCR sequences were included in an early release covering several hundred HLA-typed donors. Of the 398 genotyped donors, roughly 85% fell in the genetic ancestry cluster associated with self-reported Caucasian donors. The aim of the study was to test whether cataloging public T cell receptors could identify signatures of past pathogen exposure. The study profiled the T cell repertoires of 666 subjects by immunosequencing and related them to cytomegalovirus serostatus. Besides the first cohort of 666 subjects, a separate validation cohort made up of roughly 120 different subjects was used. To predict cytomegalovirus infection status, the study combined high-throughput TCR immunosequencing, statistical association of individual TCRs with disease status, and machine learning. A later analysis re-analyzed previously published TCR beta repertoires from 666 donors and added high-resolution HLA genotyping to study TCR occurrence patterns. Rather than drawing on any new phenotypic data, the later analysis identified candidate immune exposures from TCR beta sequences and the way those sequences occurred across donors. An earlier analysis of around 580 of the donors used high-throughput TCR beta sequencing to judge whether each TCR beta V gene segment behaved as functional or pseudogenic. Donor age, sex, ethnicity and CMV serostatus were compiled together with the repertoire data. Genome-wide SNP genotypes for about 65% of the roughly 670 donors were used in a later genetic analysis, which treated that subset as a discovery cohort. Every repertoire in the discovery cohort had been generated on one and the same sequencing platform. Both class I and class II loci were covered by HLA typing, at four-digit resolution. Typing coverage varied by locus: 629-630 donors for A, B, C, DRB1 and DQB1; 522 for DQA1; about 570 for DPA1; around 450 for DPB1. Because of strong linkage in the cohort, a handful of DR-DQ haplotypes were treated as single units for association and clustering. Among roughly 400 genotyped donors of the cohort, an average of around 220,000 unique TCR beta nucleotide sequences was sequenced per donor, of which about 18% were non-productive.

CDR3 length: 13 amino acids, cysteine to phenylalanine. Of all the DNA, just the CDR3 is kept, 39 bases in frame from base 1. Trimming costs V 5 bases and J 4 bases, and their ends lie 11 bases apart. CDR1 SEHNR and CDR2 FQNEAQ are derived from the germline V gene (reference sequence). The paper as a whole reports these results and caveats: According to a later analysis, parvovirus B19, influenza, CMV and Epstein-Barr virus appeared linked to several top co-occurrence clusters. The 87-base-pair reads could not distinguish some IMGT-functional V segments, including TRBV6-2 and TRBV6-3, so those segments were excluded. According to a later analysis, TCR association rates differed among HLA loci, with DRB1 alleles showing the most associated TCRs and HLA-C alleles showing the fewest. It was suggested by the authors that the approach could potentially be generalized to other disease states and immunological phenotypes. Cytomegalovirus status was reported to be diagnosed by the classifier with high specificity and sensitivity in both the original and validation cohorts. A group of highly shared sequence variants was considered likely to be a technical artifact of the sequencing pipeline. According to a later analysis, most CMV-associated TCR beta chains appeared to be HLA-restricted, and the HLA associations seemed to be driven largely by CMV exposure. In a later analysis, HLA-associated TCR beta chains showed more clonal expansion and lower generation probabilities than non-associated chains that were equally common. A later genetic analysis reported fewer N-insertions in productive TCRs among donors in an Asian-associated ancestry cluster than the 666-donor mean. Because HLA typing was missing for some donors at each locus, association tests included only the typed subset. Three of the identified cytomegalovirus-associated TCR beta chains were confirmed in vitro to be specific for cytomegalovirus antigens. Assigning TCR associations to individual alleles was difficult when HLA alleles, especially DR and DQ, strongly co-occurred. Only TCR beta chains were sequenced in this cohort, and the absence of alpha or paired-chain data limited detectable features. Sequencing depth was assumed to be roughly uniform across donors in the presence/absence analyses, though that assumption may not hold. In a later genetic analysis, a missense DCLRE1C variant was associated with V-gene and J-gene trimming of TCR beta chains, and the association was replicated in an independent cohort. A total of 164 TCR beta chains were listed by the study as associated with cytomegalovirus. Across donors, most TCR sequences were observed very rarely, whereas some public TCRs were present in many individuals. A further reported finding was that TCR beta sequences accurately predicted the HLA-A and HLA-B alleles for most subjects in the first cohort. Correlated functional status among segregating V segments might be attributable to linkage disequilibrium, but an unknown experimental factor could not be ruled out. A later analysis associated roughly 17,000 TCR beta sequences with specific HLA alleles at a false discovery rate of 0.05. An earlier analysis of roughly 570 of the donors showed that most TCR beta V segments appeared in productive rearrangements either about 87% or about 30% of the time, which broadly matched IMGT annotations. Because counts were too low, some 17 rarely observed V segments, including chromosome 9 orphons, were excluded from the earlier analysis of under 650 of the donors. For the cohort, immune exposure information was limited to CMV serostatus.

This TCR was recovered from a woman aged 60-75 years in good health and CMV-seropositive. Sequencing was done on a sample of PBMCs. The chain is made from TRBV7-9 and TRBJ1-2; tentative D gene TRBD1, with 6 bases matching. The CDR3 loop reads CASSIQGPYGYTF. The DNA is as follows: TGTGCCAGCAGCATACAGGGTCCCTATGGCTACACCTTC.